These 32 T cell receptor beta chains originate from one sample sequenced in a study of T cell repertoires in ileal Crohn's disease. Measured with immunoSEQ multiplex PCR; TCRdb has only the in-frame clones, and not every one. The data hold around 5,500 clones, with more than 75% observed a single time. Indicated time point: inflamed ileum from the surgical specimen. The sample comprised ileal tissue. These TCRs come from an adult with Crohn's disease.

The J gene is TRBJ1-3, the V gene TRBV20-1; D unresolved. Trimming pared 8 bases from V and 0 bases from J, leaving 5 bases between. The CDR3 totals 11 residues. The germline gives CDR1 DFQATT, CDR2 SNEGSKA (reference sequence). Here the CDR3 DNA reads TGCAGTCCGCGCTCTGGAAACACCATATATTTT. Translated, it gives CSPRSGNTIYF.

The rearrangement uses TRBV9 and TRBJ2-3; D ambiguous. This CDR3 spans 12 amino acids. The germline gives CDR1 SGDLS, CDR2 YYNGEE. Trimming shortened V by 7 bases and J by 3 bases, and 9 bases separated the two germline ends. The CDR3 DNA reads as TGTGCCAGCTCCCGCCGGACAGATACGCAGTATTTT. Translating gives CASSRRTDTQYF.

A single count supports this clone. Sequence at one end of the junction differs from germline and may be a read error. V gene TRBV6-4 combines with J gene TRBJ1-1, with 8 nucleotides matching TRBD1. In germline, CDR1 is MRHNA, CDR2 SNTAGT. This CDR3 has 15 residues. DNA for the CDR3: TGTGCCAGCCTGGACAGGGAAGACCTAATCACTGAAGTTTTCTTT. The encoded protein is CASLDREDLITEVFF.

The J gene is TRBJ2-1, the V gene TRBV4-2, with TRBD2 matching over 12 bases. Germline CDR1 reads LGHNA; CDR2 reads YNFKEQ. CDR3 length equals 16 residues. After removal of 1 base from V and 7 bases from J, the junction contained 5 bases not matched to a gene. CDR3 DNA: TGTGCCAGCAGCCAAGCGCTAGCGGGGGGGCGGAATGAGCAGTTCTTC. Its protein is CASSQALAGGRNEQFF.

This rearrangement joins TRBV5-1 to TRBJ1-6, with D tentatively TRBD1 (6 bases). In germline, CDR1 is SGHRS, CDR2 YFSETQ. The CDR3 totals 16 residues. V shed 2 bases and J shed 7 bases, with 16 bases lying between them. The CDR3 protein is CASSLVGGAGNSPLHF. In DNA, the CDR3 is TGCGCCAGCAGCTTAGTTGGGGGCGCGGGCAATTCACCCCTCCACTTT. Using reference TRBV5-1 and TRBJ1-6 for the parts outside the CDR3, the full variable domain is KAGVTQTPRYLIKTRGQQVTLSCSPISGHRSVSWYQQTPGQGLQFLFEYFSETQRNKGNFPGRFSGRQFSNSRSEMNVSTLELGDSALYLCASSLVGGAGNSPLHFGNGTRLTVT.

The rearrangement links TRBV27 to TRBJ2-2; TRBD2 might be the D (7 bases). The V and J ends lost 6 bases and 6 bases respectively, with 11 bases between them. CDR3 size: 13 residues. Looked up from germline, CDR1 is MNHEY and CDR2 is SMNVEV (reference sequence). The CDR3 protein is CASRWGGSGELFF. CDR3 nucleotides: TGTGCCAGCAGGTGGGGGGGCTCCGGGGAGCTGTTTTTT.

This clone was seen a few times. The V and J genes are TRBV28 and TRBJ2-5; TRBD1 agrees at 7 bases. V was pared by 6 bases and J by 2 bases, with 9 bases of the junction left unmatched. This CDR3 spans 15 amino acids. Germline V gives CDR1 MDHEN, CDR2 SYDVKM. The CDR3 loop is CASSPGQLGQETQYF. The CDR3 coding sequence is TGTGCCAGCAGCCCGGGACAGCTGGGACAAGAGACCCAGTACTTC. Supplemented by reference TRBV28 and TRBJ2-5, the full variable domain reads DVKVTQSSRYLVKRTGEKVFLECVQDMDHENMFWYRQDPGLGLRLIYFSYDVKMKEKGDIPEGYSVSREKKERFSLILESASTNQTSMYLCASSPGQLGQETQYFGPGTRLLVL.

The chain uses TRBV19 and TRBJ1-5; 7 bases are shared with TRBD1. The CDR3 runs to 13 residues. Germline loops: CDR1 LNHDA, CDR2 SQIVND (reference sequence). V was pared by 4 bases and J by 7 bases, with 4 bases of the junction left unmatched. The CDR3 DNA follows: TGTGCCAGTAGTAAAGGGGGCGAGCAGCCCCAGCATTTT. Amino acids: CASSKGGEQPQHF.

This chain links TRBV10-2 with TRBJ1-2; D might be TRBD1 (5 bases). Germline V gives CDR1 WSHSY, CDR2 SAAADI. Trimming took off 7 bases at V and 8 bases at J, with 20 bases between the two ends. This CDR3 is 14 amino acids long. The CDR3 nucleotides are TGCGCCAGCATCCCCCCCGGAGCAGGGAGAGGCTACACCTTC. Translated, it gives CASIPPGAGRGYTF.

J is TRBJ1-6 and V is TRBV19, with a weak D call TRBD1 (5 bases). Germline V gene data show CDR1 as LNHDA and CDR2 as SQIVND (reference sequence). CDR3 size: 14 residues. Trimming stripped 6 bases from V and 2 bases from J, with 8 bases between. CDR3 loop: CASRWTPYNSPLHF. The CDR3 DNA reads TGTGCCAGTAGGTGGACACCCTATAATTCACCCCTCCACTTT.

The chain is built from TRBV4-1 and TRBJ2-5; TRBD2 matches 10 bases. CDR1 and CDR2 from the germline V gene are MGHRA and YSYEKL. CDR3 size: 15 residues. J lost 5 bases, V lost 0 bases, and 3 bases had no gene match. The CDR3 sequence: CASSQEGLAYETQYF. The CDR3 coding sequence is TGCGCCAGCAGCCAAGAGGGACTAGCGTATGAGACCCAGTACTTC.

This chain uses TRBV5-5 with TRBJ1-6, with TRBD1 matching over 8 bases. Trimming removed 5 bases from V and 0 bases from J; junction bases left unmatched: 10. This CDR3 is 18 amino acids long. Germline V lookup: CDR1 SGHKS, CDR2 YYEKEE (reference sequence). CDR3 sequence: CASRAGQALSSYNSPLHF. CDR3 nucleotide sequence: TGTGCCAGCAGGGCGGGACAGGCCCTGAGCTCCTATAATTCACCCCTCCACTTT.

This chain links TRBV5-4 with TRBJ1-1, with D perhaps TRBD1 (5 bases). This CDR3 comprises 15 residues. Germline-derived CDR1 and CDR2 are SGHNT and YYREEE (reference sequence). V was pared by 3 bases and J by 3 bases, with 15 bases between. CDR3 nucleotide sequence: TGTGCCAGCAGCTCGGCCGCCGGGGGGGACACTGAAGCTTTCTTT. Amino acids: CASSSAAGGDTEAFF. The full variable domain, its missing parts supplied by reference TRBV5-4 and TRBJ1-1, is ETGVTQSPTHLIKTRGQQVTLRCSSQSGHNTVSWYQQALGQGPQFIFQYYREEENGRGNFPPRFSGLQFPNYSSELNVNALELDDSALYLCASSSAAGGDTEAFFGQGTRLTVV.

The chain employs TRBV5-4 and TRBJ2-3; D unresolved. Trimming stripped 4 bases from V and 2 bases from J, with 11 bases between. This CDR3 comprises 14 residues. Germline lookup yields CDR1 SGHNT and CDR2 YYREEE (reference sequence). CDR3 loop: CASSPELTTDTQYF. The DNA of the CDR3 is TGTGCCAGCAGCCCGGAACTTACCACAGATACGCAGTATTTT.

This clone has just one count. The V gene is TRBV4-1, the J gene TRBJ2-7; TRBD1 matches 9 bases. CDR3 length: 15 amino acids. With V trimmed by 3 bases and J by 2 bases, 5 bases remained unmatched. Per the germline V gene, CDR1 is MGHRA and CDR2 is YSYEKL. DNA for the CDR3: TGCGCCAGCAGCCAGGCCGGGACAGGGCCCTACGAGCAGTACTTC. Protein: CASSQAGTGPYEQYF.

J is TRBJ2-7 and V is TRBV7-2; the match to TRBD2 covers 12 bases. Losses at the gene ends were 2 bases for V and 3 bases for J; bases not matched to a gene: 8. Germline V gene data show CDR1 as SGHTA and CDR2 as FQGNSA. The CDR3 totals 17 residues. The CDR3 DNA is TGTGCCAGCAGCTTACTAGCGGGGGGGCCGTATTTCTACGAGCAGTACTTC. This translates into CASSLLAGGPYFYEQYF.

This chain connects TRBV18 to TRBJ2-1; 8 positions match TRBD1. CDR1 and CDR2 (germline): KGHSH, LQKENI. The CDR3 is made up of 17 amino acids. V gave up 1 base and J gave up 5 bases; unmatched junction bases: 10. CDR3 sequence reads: CASSPRVRQGYDNEQFF. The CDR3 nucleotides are TGTGCCAGCTCACCACGAGTACGACAGGGGTACGACAATGAGCAGTTCTTC.

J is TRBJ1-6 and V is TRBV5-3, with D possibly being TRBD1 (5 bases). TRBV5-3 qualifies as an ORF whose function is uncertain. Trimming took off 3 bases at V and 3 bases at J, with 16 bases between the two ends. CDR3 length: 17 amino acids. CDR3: CARSSSRRGGYNSPLHF. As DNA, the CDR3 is TGTGCCAGAAGCTCCAGCCGGAGGGGAGGCTATAATTCACCCCTCCACTTT.

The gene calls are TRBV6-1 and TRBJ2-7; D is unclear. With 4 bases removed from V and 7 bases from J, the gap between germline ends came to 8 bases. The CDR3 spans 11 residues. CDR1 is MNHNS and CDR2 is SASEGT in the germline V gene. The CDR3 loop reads CASSGPLEQYF. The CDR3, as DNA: TGTGCCAGCAGTGGCCCCCTGGAGCAGTACTTC.

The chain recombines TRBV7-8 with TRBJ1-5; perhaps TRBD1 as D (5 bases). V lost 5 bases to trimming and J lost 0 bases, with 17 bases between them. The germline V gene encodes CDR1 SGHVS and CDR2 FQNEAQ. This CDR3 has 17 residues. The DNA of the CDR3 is TGTGCCAGCAGCCCCTGGTTCCGGGACCCTAGCAATCAGCCCCAGCATTTT. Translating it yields CASSPWFRDPSNQPQHF.

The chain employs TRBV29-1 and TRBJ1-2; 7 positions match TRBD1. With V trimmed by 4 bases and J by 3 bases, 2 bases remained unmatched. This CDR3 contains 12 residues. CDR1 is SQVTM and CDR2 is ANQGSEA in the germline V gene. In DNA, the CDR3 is TGCAGCGTTGCGGGACAGTACTATGGCTACACCTTC. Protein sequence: CSVAGQYYGYTF.

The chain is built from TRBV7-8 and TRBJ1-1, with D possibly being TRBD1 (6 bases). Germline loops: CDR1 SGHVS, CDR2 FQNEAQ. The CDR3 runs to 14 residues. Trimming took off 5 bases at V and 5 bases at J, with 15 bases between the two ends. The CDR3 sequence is CASSPRGGWTEAFF. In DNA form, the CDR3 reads TGTGCCAGCAGCCCCAGGGGAGGTTGGACTGAAGCTTTCTTT. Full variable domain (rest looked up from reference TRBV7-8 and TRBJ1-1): GAGVSQSPRYKVAKRGQDVALRCDPISGHVSLFWYQQALGQGPEFLTYFQNEAQLDKSGLPSDRFFAERPEGSVSTLKIQRTQQEDSAVYLCASSPRGGWTEAFFGQGTRLTVV.

CDR3 residues: CASRATGSGNTIYF. The CDR3 nucleotides read TGTGCCAGCAGAGCGACAGGGTCTGGAAACACCATATATTTT. The chain employs TRBV2 and TRBJ1-3, with 7 bases matching TRBD1. Germline CDR1 reads SNHLY; CDR2 reads FYNNEI. This CDR3 is 14 amino acids long. Germline trimming cut 6 bases from V and 1 base from J; bases unmatched to any gene: 3. Variable domain in full (rest from reference TRBV2 and TRBJ1-3): EPEVTQTPSHQVTQMGQEVILRCVPISNHLYFYWYRQILGQKVEFLVSFYNNEISEKSEIFDDQFSVERPDGSNFTLKIRSTKLEDSAMYFCASRATGSGNTIYFGEGSWLTVV.

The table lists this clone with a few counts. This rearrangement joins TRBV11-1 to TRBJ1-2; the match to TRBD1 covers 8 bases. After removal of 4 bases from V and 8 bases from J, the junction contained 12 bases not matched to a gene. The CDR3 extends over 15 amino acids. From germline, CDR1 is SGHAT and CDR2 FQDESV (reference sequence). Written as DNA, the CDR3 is TGTGCCAGCAGCTACGCGGGACAGGCCTCAAGGGGCTACACCTTC. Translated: CASSYAGQASRGYTF.

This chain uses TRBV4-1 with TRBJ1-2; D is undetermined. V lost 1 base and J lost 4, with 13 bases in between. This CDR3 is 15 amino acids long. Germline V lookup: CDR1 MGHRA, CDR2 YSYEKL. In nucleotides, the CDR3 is TGCGCCAGCAGCCAAGCCCCAGGAGTCACCTATGGCTACACCTTC. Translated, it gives CASSQAPGVTYGYTF.

Here the CDR3 reads CASSLGQGPALYGYTF. CDR3 in DNA: TGCGCCAGCAGCTTGGGACAGGGCCCGGCTCTTTATGGCTACACCTTC. The chain combines TRBV5-1 with TRBJ1-2, with 7 bases aligning to TRBD1. CDR3 length: 16 amino acids. CDR1 SGHRS and CDR2 YFSETQ come from the germline V gene. Trimming took 0 bases from V and 5 from J; bases not matched to a gene: 10.

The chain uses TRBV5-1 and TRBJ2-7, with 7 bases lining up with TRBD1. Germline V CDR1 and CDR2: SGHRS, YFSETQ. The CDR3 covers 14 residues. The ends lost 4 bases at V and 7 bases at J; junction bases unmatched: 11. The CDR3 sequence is CASSAGTVLGEQYF. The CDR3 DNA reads TGCGCCAGCAGCGCCGGGACAGTGCTAGGGGAGCAGTACTTC.

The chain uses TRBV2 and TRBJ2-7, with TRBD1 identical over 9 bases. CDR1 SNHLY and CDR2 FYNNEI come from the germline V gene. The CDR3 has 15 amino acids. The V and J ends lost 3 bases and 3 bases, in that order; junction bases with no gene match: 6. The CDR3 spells CASSDAETGGYEQYF. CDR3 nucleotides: TGTGCCAGCAGTGATGCGGAGACAGGGGGCTACGAGCAGTACTTC.

Written as DNA, the CDR3 is TGCGCCAGCCAGCGGACAGGGGGCGTTGGCTACACCTTC. This translates into CASQRTGGVGYTF. The chain is built from TRBV5-1 and TRBJ1-2; 11 bases line up with TRBD1. V was pared by 7 bases and J by 7 bases, with 6 bases of the junction left unmatched. CDR3 length equals 13 residues. Germline loops: CDR1 SGHRS, CDR2 YFSETQ.

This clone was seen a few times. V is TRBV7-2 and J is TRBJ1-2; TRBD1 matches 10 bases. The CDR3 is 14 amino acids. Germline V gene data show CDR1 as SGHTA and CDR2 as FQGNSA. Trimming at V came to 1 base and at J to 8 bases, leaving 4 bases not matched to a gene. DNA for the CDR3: TGTGCCAGCAGCTTAGGGACAGGGGGTCGAGGCTACACCTTC. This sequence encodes CASSLGTGGRGYTF.

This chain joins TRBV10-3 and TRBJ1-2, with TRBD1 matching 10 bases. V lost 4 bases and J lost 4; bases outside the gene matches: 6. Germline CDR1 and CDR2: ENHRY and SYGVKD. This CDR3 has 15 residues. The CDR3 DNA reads TGTGCCATCAGTGGCGGACAGGGGGTGATCTATGGCTACACCTTC. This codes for CAISGGQGVIYGYTF.

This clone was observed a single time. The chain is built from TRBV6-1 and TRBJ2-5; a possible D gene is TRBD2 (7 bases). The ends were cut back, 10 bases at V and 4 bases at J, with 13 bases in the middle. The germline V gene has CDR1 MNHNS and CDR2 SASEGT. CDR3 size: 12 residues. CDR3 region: CAIGGGRETQYF. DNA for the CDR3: TGTGCCATTGGGGGGGGCAGAGAGACCCAGTACTTC.